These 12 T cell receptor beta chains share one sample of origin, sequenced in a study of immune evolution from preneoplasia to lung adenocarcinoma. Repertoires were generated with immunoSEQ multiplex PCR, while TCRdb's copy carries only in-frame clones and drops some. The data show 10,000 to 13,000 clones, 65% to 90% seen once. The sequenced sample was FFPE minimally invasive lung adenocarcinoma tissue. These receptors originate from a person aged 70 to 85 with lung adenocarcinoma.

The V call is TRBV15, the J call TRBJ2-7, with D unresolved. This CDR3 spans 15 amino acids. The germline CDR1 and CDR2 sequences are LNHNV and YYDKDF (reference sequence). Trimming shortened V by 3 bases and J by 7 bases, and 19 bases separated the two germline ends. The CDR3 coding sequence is TGTGCCACCAGCAGCTCCCAGAATGGGTGGGGAGAGCAGTACTTC. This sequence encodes CATSSSQNGWGEQYF.

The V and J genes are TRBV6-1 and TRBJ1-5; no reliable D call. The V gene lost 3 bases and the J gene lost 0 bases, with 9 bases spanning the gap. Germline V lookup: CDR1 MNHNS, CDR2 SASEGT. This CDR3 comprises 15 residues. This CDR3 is CASSDRRNSNQPQHF. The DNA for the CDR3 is TGTGCCAGCAGTGACCGCAGGAATAGCAATCAGCCCCAGCATTTT.

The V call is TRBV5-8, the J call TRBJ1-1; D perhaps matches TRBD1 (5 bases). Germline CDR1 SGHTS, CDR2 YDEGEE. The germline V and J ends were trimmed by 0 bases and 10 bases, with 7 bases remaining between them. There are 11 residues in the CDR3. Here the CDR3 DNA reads TGTGCCAGCAGCTTGGGGGACCGAGCTTTCTTT. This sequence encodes CASSLGDRAFF.

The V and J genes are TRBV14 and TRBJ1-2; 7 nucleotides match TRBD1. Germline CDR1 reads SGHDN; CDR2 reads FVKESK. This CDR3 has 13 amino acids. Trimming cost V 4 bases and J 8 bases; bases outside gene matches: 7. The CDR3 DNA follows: TGTGCCAGCAGCCCACAGGGGTCCTTAGGCTACACCTTC. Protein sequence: CASSPQGSLGYTF.

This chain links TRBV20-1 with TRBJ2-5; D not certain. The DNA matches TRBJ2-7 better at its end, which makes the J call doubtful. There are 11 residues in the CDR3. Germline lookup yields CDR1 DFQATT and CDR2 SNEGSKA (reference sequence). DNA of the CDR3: TGCAGTGCTAGAGAGGGCTACGAGCAGTACTTC. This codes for CSAREGYEQYF.

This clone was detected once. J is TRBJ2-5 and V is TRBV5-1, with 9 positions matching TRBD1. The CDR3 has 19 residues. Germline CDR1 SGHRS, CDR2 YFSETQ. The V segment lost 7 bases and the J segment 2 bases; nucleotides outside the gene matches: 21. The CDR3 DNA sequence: TGCGCCAGCGATTCCGGACTAGTGAAGAGGACAGGGGTTCAAGAGACCCAGTACTTC. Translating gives CASDSGLVKRTGVQETQYF.

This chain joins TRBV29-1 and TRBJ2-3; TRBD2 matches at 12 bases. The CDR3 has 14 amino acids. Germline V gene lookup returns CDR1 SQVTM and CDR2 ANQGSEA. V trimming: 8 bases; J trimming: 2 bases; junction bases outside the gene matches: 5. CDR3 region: CSFWTSGATDTQYF. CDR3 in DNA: TGCAGCTTTTGGACTAGCGGGGCCACAGATACGCAGTATTTT.

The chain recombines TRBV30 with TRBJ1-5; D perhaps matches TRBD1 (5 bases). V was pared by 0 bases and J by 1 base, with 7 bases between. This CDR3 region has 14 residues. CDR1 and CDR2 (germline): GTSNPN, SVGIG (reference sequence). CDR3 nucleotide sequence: TGTGCCTGGAGTGTACAGGCCAGCAATCAGCCCCAGCATTTT. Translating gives CAWSVQASNQPQHF. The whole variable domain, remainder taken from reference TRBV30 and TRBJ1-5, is SQTIHQWPATLVQPVGSPLSLECTVEGTSNPNLYWYRQAAGRGLQLLFYSVGIGQISSEVPQNLSASRPQDRQFILSSKKLLLSDSGFYLCAWSVQASNQPQHFGDGTRLSIL.

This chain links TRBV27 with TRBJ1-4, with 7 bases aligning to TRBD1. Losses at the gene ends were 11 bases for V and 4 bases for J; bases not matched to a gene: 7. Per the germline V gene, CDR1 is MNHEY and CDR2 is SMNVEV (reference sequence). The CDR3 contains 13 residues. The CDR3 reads CAVRDSHNEKLFF. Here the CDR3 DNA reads TGTGCCGTCCGGGACAGTCATAATGAAAAACTGTTTTTT.

The CDR3 nucleotides are TGTGCCAGCAGCTTATCCCAGAACACTGAAGCTTTCTTT. Protein: CASSLSQNTEAFF. The chain has TRBV7-6 and TRBJ1-1; D is uncertain. This CDR3 has 13 amino acids. Trimming stripped 2 bases from V and 1 base from J, with 5 bases between. Germline CDR1 reads SGHVS; CDR2 reads FNYEAQ.

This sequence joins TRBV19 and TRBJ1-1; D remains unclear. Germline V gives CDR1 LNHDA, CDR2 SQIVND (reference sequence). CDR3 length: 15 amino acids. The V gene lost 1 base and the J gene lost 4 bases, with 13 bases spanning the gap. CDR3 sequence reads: CASSIAAGLGTEAFF. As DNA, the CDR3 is TGTGCCAGTAGTATAGCGGCGGGGTTGGGCACTGAAGCTTTCTTT.

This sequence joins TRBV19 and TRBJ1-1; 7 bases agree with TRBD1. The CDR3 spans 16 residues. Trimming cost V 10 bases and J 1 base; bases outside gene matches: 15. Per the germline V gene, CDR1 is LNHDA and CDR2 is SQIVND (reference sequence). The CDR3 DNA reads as TGTGCCACCCGTCTACTAGGGGGCGGCGGGAACACTGAAGCTTTCTTT. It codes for CATRLLGGGGNTEAFF. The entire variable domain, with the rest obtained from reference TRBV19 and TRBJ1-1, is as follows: DGGITQSPKYLFRKEGQNVTLSCEQNLNHDAMYWYRQDPGQGLRLIYYSQIVNDFQKGDIAEGYSVSREKKESFPLTVTSAQKNPTAFYLCATRLLGGGGNTEAFFGQGTRLTVV.